The clone carrying this T cell receptor beta chain was detected only a few times. This record comes from a study of beta chain features in type 1 diabetes. Germline V gene data show CDR1 as SGHAT and CDR2 as FQNNGV. The CDR3 consists of 14 residues. Trimming removed 3 bases from V and 2 bases from J, with 7 bases in between. Purity exceeded 98% in all sorted populations. The study reverse transcribed the entire isolated RNA, so it sequenced expressed TCRB transcripts. The protocol was immunoSEQ multiplex PCR, while the TCRdb copy is restricted to in-frame clones and leaves out a portion. This sample yields about 360,000 clones, of which over 10% are seen a single time; 0.017% belongs to the top ten.

Material for sequencing was naive CD4+ T cells from blood. The TCR sequence derives from a man aged 18 to 30 in good health. J is TRBJ2-2 and V is TRBV11-2; maybe TRBD1 (5 bases). The CDR3 DNA follows: TGTGCCAGCAGCTTCGACAGAAACACCGGGGAGCTGTTTTTT. It codes for CASSFDRNTGELFF.